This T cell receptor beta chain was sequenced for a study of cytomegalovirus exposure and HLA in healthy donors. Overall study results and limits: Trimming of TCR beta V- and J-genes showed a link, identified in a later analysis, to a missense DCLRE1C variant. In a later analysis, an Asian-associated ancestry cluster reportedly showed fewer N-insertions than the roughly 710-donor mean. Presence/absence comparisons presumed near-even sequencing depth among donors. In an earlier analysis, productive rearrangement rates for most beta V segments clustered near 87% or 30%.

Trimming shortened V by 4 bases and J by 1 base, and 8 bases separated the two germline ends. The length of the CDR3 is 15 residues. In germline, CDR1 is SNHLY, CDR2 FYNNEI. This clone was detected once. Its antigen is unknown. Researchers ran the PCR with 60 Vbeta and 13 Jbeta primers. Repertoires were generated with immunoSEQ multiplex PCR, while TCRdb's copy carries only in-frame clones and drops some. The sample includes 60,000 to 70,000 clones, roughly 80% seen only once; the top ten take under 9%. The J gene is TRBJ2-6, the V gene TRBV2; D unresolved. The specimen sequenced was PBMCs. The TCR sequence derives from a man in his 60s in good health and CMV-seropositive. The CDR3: CASSVSRSGANVLTF. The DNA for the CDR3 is TGTGCCAGCAGTGTTTCTAGGTCTGGGGCCAACGTCCTGACTTTC.